The 14 T cell receptor beta chains listed next were all sequenced from one sample in a study of blood T cells in healthy people across ages. Sample-barcoded 5' priming and a J-beta primer mix drove a second PCR of roughly 7 to 11 cycles. TCRdb reanalysed the 5' RACE reads using MiXCR and keeps one entry per CDR3 protein. The sample shows around 400,000 distinct CDR3 sequences, about half of them seen only once. The material sequenced was blood. These receptors were collected from a man between 60 and 75 years old in good health.

This chain joins TRBV27 and TRBJ2-7, with D tentatively TRBD2 (5 bases). Germline lookup yields CDR1 MNHEY and CDR2 SMNVEV (reference sequence). The CDR3 totals 13 residues. Trimming cost V 5 bases and J 4 bases, with 12 bases left between them. The CDR3 sequence: CASSPPGVYEQYF. For the CDR3, the DNA is TGTGCCAGCAGTCCCCCCGGGGTTTACGAGCAGTACTTC.

The V and J genes are TRBV10-3 and TRBJ2-3; no firm D call. The V gene's germline CDR1 is ENHRY and CDR2 SYGVKD. The germline V and J ends were trimmed by 3 bases and 0 bases, with 10 bases remaining between them. The CDR3 covers 15 residues. The CDR3 DNA reads TGTGCCATCAGTGAAAAGGGTTCCAGCACAGATACGCAGTATTTT. Translated, it gives CAISEKGSSTDTQYF.

This clonotype has a handful of counts. This chain connects TRBV24-1 to TRBJ2-7; D remains unclear. The J call is in doubt because the DNA end fits TRBJ2-5 better. Germline-derived CDR1 and CDR2 are KGHDR and SFDVKD. The CDR3 loop spans 11 amino acids. This CDR3 reads CATPHEETQYF. CDR3 DNA sequence: TGTGCCACCCCCCACGAAGAGACCCAGTACTTC.

This chain uses TRBV6-2 or TRBV6-3 with TRBJ2-1; 10 nucleotides line up with TRBD1. J gave up 3 bases and V 6 bases, and 8 bases lay outside the gene matches. This CDR3 is 16 amino acids long. In germline, CDR1 is MNHEY, CDR2 SVGEGT. The CDR3 loop is CASREPGQGIYNEQFF. The DNA of the CDR3 is TGTGCCAGCAGGGAACCGGGACAGGGGATCTACAATGAGCAGTTCTTC.

This clonotype was counted between two and nine times. The gene calls are TRBV4-1 and TRBJ1-1; D is unclear. V lost 0 bases to trimming and J lost 1 base, with 18 bases between them. This CDR3 is 18 amino acids long. CDR1 and CDR2 from the germline V gene are MGHRA and YSYEKL. The CDR3 region is CASSQDLGSPGWNTEAFF. The CDR3, as DNA: TGCGCCAGCAGCCAAGACTTAGGCAGCCCGGGGTGGAACACTGAAGCTTTCTTT.

The chain is built from TRBV25-1 and TRBJ1-2; perhaps TRBD1 as D (6 bases). Between the trimmed V and J ends, which lost 2 bases and 4 bases, there was a span of 11 bases. The CDR3 is 14 amino acids. The germline V gene has CDR1 MGHDK and CDR2 SYGVNS. CDR3 residues: CASSETGSRYGYTF. The CDR3 bases are TGTGCCAGCAGTGAAACAGGGAGTCGCTATGGCTACACCTTC.

This sequence joins TRBV19 and TRBJ2-4, with a possible D match to TRBD2 (5 bases). There are 14 residues in the CDR3. CDR1 and CDR2 from the germline V gene are LNHDA and SQIVND (reference sequence). The germline V and J ends were trimmed by 7 bases and 5 bases, with 15 bases remaining between them. The CDR3 spells CASIHRGGENIQYF. The CDR3 DNA reads as TGTGCCAGTATCCATCGCGGAGGCGAAAACATTCAGTACTTC. The full variable domain, rest sourced from reference TRBV19 and TRBJ2-4, is DGGITQSPKYLFRKEGQNVTLSCEQNLNHDAMYWYRQDPGQGLRLIYYSQIVNDFQKGDIAEGYSVSREKKESFPLTVTSAQKNPTAFYLCASIHRGGENIQYFGAGTRLSVL.

The sample holds many counts of this clonotype. V usage is TRBV7-2 and J usage is TRBJ2-7; the match to TRBD1 covers 7 bases. The CDR3 has 15 amino acids. Germline lookup yields CDR1 SGHTA and CDR2 FQGNSA. Germline trimming cut 0 bases from V and 7 bases from J; bases unmatched to any gene: 9. In DNA, the CDR3 is TGTGCCAGCAGCTTAGCGCGGACAGGCCAAGGGGAGCAGTACTTC. Protein sequence: CASSLARTGQGEQYF.

As for this clonotype: A much larger clone sits a single nucleotide away, making a read error possible. The gene calls are TRBV7-9 and TRBJ2-1; D call uncertain. TRBJ2-7 explains the end of the DNA better; the J call may be wrong. Germline values: CDR1 SEHNR, CDR2 FQNEAQ (reference sequence). CDR3 length: 12 amino acids. The CDR3 loop is CASSPWVNEQYF. The CDR3 bases are TGTGCCAGCAGCCCCTGGGTCAATGAGCAGTACTTC.

As for this clonotype: A much larger clone is a single base away; this may be a read error. V is TRBV6-5 and J is TRBJ2-7; tentatively, D is TRBD1 (7 bases). V was clipped by 3 bases and J by 7 bases, with 19 bases between them. Germline values: CDR1 MNHEY, CDR2 SVGAGI. The CDR3 is made up of 15 amino acids. DNA for the CDR3: TGTGCCAGCAGTTATTCGGAGGGGGCCTACAATGAGCAGTACTTC. Translation gives CASSYSEGAYNEQYF.

This clonotype was detected only a few times. This chain connects TRBV7-8 to TRBJ2-7; 8 bases line up with TRBD1. Germline V gene lookup returns CDR1 SGHVS and CDR2 FQNEAQ. With 5 bases clipped from V and 0 bases from J, the junction kept 15 bases outside the gene matches. The CDR3 is 18 amino acids. CDR3 amino acids: CASSLQVAGGPNSYEQYF. The CDR3 region has the DNA TGTGCCAGCAGCCTGCAGGTGGCAGGGGGCCCAAACTCCTACGAGCAGTACTTC.

The chain joins TRBV19 to TRBJ2-3; TRBD2 matches at 11 bases. J gave up 6 bases and V 5 bases, and 10 bases lay outside the gene matches. This CDR3 has 16 amino acids. Germline assignment: CDR1 LNHDA and CDR2 SQIVND (reference sequence). In DNA, the CDR3 is TGTGCCAGTAGTCCCCAACTAGCGGGAGTGGCCGATACGCAGTATTTT. Translation gives CASSPQLAGVADTQYF. Full variable domain (rest looked up from reference TRBV19 and TRBJ2-3): DGGITQSPKYLFRKEGQNVTLSCEQNLNHDAMYWYRQDPGQGLRLIYYSQIVNDFQKGDIAEGYSVSREKKESFPLTVTSAQKNPTAFYLCASSPQLAGVADTQYFGPGTRLTVL.

The V and J genes are TRBV20-1 and TRBJ2-1; 7 positions match TRBD1. The germline CDR1 and CDR2 sequences are DFQATT and SNEGSKA (reference sequence). The CDR3 is 17 amino acids. V lost 3 bases to trimming and J lost 0 bases; unmatched junction nucleotides: 11. The CDR3 is CSARITTGQSSYNEQFF. The CDR3 bases are TGCAGTGCTAGGATAACCACGGGACAGAGCTCCTACAATGAGCAGTTCTTC.

This clonotype has only a few counts. This chain uses TRBV20-1 with TRBJ2-5; 8 bases match TRBD2. V trimming: 2 bases; J trimming: 4 bases; junction bases outside the gene matches: 6. Germline V gene sequence: CDR1 DFQATT, CDR2 SNEGSKA (reference sequence). The CDR3 covers 14 residues. The CDR3 nucleotides are TGCAGTGCTAGAACCAGCGGGAGAAGAGAGACCCAGTACTTC. It codes for CSARTSGRRETQYF.